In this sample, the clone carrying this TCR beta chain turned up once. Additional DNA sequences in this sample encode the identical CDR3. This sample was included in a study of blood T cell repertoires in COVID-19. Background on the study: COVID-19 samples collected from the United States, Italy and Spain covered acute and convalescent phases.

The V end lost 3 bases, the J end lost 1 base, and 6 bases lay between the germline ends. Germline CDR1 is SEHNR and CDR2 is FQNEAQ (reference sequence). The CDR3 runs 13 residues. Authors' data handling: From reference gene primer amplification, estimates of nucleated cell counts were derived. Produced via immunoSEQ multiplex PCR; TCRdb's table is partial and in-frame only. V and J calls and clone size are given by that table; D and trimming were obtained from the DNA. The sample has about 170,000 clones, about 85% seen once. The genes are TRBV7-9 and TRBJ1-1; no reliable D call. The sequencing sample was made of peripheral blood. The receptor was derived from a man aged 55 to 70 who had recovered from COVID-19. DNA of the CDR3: TGTGCCAGCAGCTTCGAGGGGAACACTGAAGCTTTCTTT. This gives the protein CASSFEGNTEAFF.